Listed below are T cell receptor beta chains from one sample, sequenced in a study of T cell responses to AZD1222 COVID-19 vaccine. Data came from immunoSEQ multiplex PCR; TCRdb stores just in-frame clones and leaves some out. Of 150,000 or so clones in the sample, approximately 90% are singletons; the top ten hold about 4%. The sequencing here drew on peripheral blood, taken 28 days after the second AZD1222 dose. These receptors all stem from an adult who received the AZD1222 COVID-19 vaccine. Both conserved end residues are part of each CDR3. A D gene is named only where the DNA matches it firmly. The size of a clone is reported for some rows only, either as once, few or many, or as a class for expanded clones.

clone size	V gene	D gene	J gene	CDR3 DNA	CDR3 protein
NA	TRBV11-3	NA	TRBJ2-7	TGTGCCAGCAGCCTTACGCGGTCGCACGAGCAGTACTTC	CASSLTRSHEQYF
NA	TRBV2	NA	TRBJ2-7	TGTGCCAGCAGTGTCCAGGGGCCCTCCTACGAGCAGTACTTC	CASSVQGPSYEQYF
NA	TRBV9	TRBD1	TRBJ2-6	TGTGCCAGCAGCGTAGGGTACAGGGGGAGGACTGGGGCCAACGTCCTGACTTTC	CASSVGYRGRTGANVLTF
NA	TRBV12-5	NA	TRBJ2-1	TGTGCTAGTGGTTTGTACACGTACAATGAGCAGTTCTTC	CASGLYTYNEQFF
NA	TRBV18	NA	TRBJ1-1	TGTGCCAGCTCACCAAAGGGACAACTAAACACTGAAGCTTTCTTT	CASSPKGQLNTEAFF
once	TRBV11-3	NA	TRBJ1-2	TGTGCCAGCAGCTTAGGGTACACTTACTATGGCTACACCTTC	CASSLGYTYYGYTF
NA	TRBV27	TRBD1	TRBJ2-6	TGTGCCAGCAGTCGACAGGGCTTAGCGGGGGCCAACGTCCTGACTTTC	CASSRQGLAGANVLTF
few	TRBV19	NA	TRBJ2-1	TGTGCCAGTAGTTTCGGGACTGCTAACAATGAGCAGTTCTTC	CASSFGTANNEQFF
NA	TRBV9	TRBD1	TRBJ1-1	TGTGCCAGCAGCCTAGGGGGCGGAACTGAAGCTTTCTTT	CASSLGGGTEAFF
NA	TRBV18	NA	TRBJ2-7	TGTGCCAGCTCACCAGGGGCCACCTACGAGCAGTACTTC	CASSPGATYEQYF
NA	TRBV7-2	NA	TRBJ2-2	TGTGCCAGCAGCCGCCCGGGAGCCGGGGAGCTGTTTTTT	CASSRPGAGELFF
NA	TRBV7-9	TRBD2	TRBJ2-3	TGTGCCAGCAGCCCGGGGACTAGCGGGGGGCTCAGCACAGATACGCAGTATTTT	CASSPGTSGGLSTDTQYF
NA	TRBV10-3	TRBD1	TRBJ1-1	TGTGCCATCAGCAACAGGGGGCCGGACACTGAAGCTTTCTTT	CAISNRGPDTEAFF
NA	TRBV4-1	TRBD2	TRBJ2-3	TGCGCCAGCAGCCAACCGACTAGCGGGAGAGCAGATACGCAGTATTTT	CASSQPTSGRADTQYF
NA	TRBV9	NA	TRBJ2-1	TGTGCCAGCAAAGACTCCGGGACAGAGCAGTTCTTC	CASKDSGTEQFF
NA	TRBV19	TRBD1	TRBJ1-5	TGTGCCAGTATGGACAGGCTCAATCAGCCCCAGCATTTT	CASMDRLNQPQHF
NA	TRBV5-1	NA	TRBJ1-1	TGCGCCAGCAGCTTGGATCAAGGGGGGTTTCTGAACACTGAAGCTTTCTTT	CASSLDQGGFLNTEAFF
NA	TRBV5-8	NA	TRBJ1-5	TGTGCCAGCAGCTCCGTGGGAGGTCTGGGCCAGCCCCAGCATTTT	CASSSVGGLGQPQHF
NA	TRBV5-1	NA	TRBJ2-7	TGCGCCAGCAGCTTGGACGACCTGGAGCAGTACTTC	CASSLDDLEQYF
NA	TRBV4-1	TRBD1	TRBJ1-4	TGCGCCAGCACCTATGGACAGGGAGGTGAAAAACTGTTTTTT	CASTYGQGGEKLFF
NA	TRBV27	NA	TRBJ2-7	TGTGCCAGAAGGTCGGGGGAGAGCTCCTACGAGCAGTACTTC	CARRSGESSYEQYF
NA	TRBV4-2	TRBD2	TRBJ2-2	TGTGCCAGCAGCCAAGACGTAGCGGGGGGAAACACCGGGGAGCTGTTTTTT	CASSQDVAGGNTGELFF
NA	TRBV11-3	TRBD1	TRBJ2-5	TGTGCCAGCAGCGCAAGACAGGGGTCGCGGGAGACCCAGTACTTC	CASSARQGSRETQYF
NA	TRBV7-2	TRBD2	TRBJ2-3	TGTGCCACCGGGGGACTAGCGGGAGCGGGGACAGATACGCAGTATTTT	CATGGLAGAGTDTQYF
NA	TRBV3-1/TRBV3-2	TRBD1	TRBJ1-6	TGTGCCAGCAGACCAGGACAGGGAGATAATTCACCCCTCCACTTT	CASRPGQGDNSPLHF
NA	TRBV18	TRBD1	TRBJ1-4	TGTGCCAGCTCACCAAATTCTGGAGGACAGGGGAATGAAAAACTGTTTTTT	CASSPNSGGQGNEKLFF
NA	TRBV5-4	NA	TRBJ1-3	TGTGCCAGCAGCTTTTTAGGGTCAGAAGAGACCATATATTTT	CASSFLGSEETIYF
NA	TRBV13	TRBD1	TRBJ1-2	TGTGCCAGCAGCTCGCTGACAGGGGGCTTTAACTATGGCTACACCTTC	CASSSLTGGFNYGYTF
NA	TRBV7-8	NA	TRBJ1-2	TGTGCCAGCAGCTTAGGTCACAACAATTATGGCTACACCTTC	CASSLGHNNYGYTF
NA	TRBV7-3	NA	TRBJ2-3	TGTGCCAGCAGCTTATTGGCGACAGGTCGCACAGATACGCAGTATTTT	CASSLLATGRTDTQYF
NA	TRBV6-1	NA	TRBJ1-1	TGTGCCAGCAGTGAACAGCCCGGGGGTTGGGAGAACACTGAAGCTTTCTTT	CASSEQPGGWENTEAFF
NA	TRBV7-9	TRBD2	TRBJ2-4	TGTGCCAGCAGCACCCTAGCGGGGCAAAACATTCAGTACTTC	CASSTLAGQNIQYF
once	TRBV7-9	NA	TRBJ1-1	TGTGCCAGCAGCTTAGCAGGTCTCACTGAAGCTTTCTTT	CASSLAGLTEAFF
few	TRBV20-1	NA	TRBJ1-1	TGCAGTGCTAGTAGAACGATGGGACTCCCACAAGAAGCTTTCTTT	CSASRTMGLPQEAFF
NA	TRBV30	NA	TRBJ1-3	TGTGCCTGGACAGGGGAATACACCATATATTTT	CAWTGEYTIYF
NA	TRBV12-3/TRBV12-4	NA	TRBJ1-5	TGTGCCAGCAGGGCCTCAACTCATCAGCCCCAGCATTTT	CASRASTHQPQHF
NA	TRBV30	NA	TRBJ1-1	TGTGCCTGGGAGGCGGTGAACACTGAAGCTTTCTTT	CAWEAVNTEAFF